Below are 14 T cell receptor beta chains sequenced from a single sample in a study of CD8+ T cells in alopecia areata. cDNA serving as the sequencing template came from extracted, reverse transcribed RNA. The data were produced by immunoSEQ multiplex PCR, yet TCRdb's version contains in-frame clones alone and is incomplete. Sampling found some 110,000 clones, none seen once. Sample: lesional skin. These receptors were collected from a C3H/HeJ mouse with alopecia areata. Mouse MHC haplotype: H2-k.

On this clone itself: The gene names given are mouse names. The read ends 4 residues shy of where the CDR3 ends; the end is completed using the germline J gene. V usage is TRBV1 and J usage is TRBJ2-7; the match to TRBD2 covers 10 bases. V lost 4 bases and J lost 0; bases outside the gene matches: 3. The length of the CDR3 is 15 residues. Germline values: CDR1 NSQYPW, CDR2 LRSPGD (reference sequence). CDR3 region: CTCSGLGGSSYEQYF. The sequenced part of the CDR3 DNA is TGCACCTGCAGTGGACTGGGGGGAAGCTCCTAT.

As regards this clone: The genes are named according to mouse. The CDR3 bases that were read are TGTGCCAGCATCTCTGGGGGGGCGCTGGAC. Protein product: CASISGGALD. From start to end, the CDR3 is CASISGGALDTQYF. The chain couples TRBV19 to TRBJ2-5; 10 bases agree with TRBD2. With the read ending 4 residues before the CDR3 end, the germline J gene is used to fill in that end. The CDR3 runs to 14 residues. From germline, CDR1 is FNHDT and CDR2 SITEND (reference sequence).

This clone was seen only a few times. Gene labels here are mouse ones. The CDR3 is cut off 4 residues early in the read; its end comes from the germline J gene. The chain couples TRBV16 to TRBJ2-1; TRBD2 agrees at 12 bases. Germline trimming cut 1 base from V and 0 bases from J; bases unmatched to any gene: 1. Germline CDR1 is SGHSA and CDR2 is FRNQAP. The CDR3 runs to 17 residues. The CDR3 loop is CASSLGLGGHNYAEQFF. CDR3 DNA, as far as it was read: TGTGCAAGCAGCTTAGGACTGGGGGGGCATAACTATGCT.

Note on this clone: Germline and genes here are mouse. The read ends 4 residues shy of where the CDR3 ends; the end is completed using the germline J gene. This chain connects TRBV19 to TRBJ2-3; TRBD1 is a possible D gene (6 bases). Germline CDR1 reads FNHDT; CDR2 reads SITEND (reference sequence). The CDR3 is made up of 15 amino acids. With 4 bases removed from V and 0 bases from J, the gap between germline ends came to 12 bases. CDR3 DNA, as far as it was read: TGTGCCAGCAGTTCAGGGGAGGGGAGTGCAGAA. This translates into CASSSGEGSAE. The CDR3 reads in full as CASSSGEGSAETLYF.

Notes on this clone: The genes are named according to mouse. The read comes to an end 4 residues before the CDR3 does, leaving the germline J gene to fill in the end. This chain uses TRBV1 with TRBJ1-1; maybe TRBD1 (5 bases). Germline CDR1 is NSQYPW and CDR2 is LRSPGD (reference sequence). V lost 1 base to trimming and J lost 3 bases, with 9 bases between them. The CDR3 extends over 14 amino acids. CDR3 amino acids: CTCSAAGMHTEVFF. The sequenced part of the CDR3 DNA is TGCACCTGCAGTGCAGCAGGGATGCACACA. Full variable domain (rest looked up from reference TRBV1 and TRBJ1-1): VTLLEQNPRWRLVPRGQAVNLRCILKNSQYPWMSWYQQDLQKQLQWLFTLRSPGDKEVKSLPGADYLATRVTDTELRLQVANMSQGRTLYCTCSAAGMHTEVFFGKGTRLTVV.

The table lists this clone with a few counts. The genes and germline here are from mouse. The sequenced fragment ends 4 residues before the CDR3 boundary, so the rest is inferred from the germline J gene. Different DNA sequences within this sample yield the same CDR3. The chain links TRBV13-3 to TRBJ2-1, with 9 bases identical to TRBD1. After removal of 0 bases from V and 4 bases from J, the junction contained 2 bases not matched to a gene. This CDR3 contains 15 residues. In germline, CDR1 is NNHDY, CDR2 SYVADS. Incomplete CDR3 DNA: TGTGCCAGCAGTGATGCAGACAGGGGGTATGCT. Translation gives CASSDADRGYA. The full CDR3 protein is CASSDADRGYAEQFF.

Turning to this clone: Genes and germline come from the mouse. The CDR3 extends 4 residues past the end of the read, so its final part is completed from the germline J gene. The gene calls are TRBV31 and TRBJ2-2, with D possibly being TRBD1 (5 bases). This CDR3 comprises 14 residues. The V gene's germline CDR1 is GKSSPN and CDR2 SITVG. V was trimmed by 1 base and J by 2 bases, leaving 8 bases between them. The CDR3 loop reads CAWSQGENTGQLYF. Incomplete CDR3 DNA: TGTGCCTGGAGTCAAGGGGAGAACACCGGG.

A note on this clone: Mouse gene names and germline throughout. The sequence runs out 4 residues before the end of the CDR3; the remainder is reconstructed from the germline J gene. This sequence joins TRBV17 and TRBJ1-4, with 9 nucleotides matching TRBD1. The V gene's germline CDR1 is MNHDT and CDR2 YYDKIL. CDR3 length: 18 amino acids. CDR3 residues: CASSTQIRDREGGERLFF. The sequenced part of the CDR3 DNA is TGTGCTAGCAGTACCCAGATCCGGGACAGGGAAGGGGGCGAA.

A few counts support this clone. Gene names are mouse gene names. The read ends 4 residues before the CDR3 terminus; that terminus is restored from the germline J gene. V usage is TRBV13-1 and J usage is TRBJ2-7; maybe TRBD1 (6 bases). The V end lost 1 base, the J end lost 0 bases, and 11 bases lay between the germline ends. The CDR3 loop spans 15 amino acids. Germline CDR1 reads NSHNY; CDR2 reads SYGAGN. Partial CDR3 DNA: TGTGCCAGCAGTGATAGCAGGGGAAGCTCCTAT. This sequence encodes CASSDSRGSSY. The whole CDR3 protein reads CASSDSRGSSYEQYF.

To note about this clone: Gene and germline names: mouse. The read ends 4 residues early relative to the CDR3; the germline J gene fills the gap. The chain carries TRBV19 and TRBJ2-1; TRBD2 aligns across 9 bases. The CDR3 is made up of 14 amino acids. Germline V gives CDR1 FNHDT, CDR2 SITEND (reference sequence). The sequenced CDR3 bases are TGTGCCAGCAGTTTTGGGGGGGCGCGGGCT. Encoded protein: CASSFGGARA. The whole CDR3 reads CASSFGGARAEQFF.

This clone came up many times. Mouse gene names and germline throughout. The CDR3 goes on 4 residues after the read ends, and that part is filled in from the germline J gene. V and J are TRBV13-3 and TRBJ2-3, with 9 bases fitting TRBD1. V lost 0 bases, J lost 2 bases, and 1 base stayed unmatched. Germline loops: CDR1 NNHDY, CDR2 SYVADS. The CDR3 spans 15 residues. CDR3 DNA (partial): TGTGCCAGCAGTGATGCACAGGGGGCTGCAGAA. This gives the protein CASSDAQGAAE. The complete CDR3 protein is CASSDAQGAAETLYF.

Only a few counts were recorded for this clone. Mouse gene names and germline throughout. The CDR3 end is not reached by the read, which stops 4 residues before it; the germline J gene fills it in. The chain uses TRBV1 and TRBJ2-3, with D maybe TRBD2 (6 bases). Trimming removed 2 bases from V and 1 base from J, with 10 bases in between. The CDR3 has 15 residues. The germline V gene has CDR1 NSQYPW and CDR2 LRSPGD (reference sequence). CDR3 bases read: TGCACCTGCAGTGCACGACTGGAAGGTGCAGAA. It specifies CTCSARLEGAE. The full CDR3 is CTCSARLEGAETLYF.

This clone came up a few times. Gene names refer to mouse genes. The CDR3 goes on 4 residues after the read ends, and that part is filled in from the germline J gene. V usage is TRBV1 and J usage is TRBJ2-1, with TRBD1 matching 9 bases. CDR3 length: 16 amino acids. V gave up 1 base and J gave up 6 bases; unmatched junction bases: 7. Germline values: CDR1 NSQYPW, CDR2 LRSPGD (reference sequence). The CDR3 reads CTCSAVTGGASAEQFF. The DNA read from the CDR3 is TGCACCTGCAGTGCAGTCACAGGGGGCGCTTCTGCT.

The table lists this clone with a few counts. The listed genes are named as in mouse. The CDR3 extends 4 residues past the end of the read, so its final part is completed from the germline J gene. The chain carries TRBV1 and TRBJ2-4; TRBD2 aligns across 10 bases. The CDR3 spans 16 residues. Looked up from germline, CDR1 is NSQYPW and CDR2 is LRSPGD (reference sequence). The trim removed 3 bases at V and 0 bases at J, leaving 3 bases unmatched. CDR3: CTCSAGLGVSQNTLYF. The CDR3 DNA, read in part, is TGCACCTGCAGTGCCGGACTGGGGGTTAGTCAAAAC.